These T cell receptor beta chains were read from a single sample in a study of beta chain features in type 1 diabetes. Generated by immunoSEQ multiplex PCR, the TCRdb table keeps only in-frame clones and is missing some. Here the sample spans a few hundred thousand clones, approximately 24% being singletons. Sequencing was carried out using naive CD4+ T cells from blood. These receptors were obtained from a woman between 25 and 40 years old with type 1 diabetes. Both conserved end residues are part of each CDR3. A D gene is named only where the DNA matches it firmly. Some rows have no size entry. The others give once, few or many, or a class for an expanded clone.

CDR3 DNA | CDR3 protein | clone size | J gene | D gene | V gene
TGTGCCAGCAGCCCGTGGGAGAGAGCCAAAAACATTCAGTACTTC | CASSPWERAKNIQYF | . | TRBJ2-4 | . | TRBV7-2
TGCAGCCGGTTAAGTAGCGGGCCCTGGGAGCAGTACTTC | CSRLSSGPWEQYF | . | TRBJ2-7 | TRBD2 | TRBV29-1
TGTGCCAGCTCACCAGACAGGGTACGGAATGAGCAGTTCTTC | CASSPDRVRNEQFF | few | TRBJ2-1 | TRBD1 | TRBV18
TGTGCCAGCTCACCAGAGGGAGTCGACCAGCAGTACTTC | CASSPEGVDQQYF | few | TRBJ2-7 | . | TRBV18
TGTGCCAGCAGTTTAGCAGGCGAGTACCCGGACTATGGCTACACCTTC | CASSLAGEYPDYGYTF | . | TRBJ1-2 | . | TRBV28
TGCCCCGTCTGCGGCCCCCACAATCAGCCCCAGCATTTT | CPVCGPHNQPQHF | . | TRBJ1-5 | . | TRBV5-1
TGCAGCGTTGAAGAGGGGCGGCTAGCGGGAAACAATGAGCAGTTCTTC | CSVEEGRLAGNNEQFF | few | TRBJ2-1 | TRBD2 | TRBV29-1
TGTGCCAGCAGCCCGGGACTGCACAATGAGCAGTTCTTC | CASSPGLHNEQFF | . | TRBJ2-1 | . | TRBV7-3
TGCAGCGTTGTTTTAATCGGTGGACAGGGGATCCAAGAGACCCAGTACTTC | CSVVLIGGQGIQETQYF | once | TRBJ2-5 | TRBD1 | TRBV29-1
TGCGCCAGCAGCCGGGGACTAGCGATTAGCACAGATACGCAGTATTTT | CASSRGLAISTDTQYF | few | TRBJ2-3 | TRBD2 | TRBV5-1
TGTGCCAGCTCACCTGTTACCCAGGGCTATGGCTACACCTTC | CASSPVTQGYGYTF | . | TRBJ1-2 | . | TRBV18
TGTGCCAGCAGTGAATTTTTAGGGCGGGACGCTGGGGCCAACGTCCTGACTTTC | CASSEFLGRDAGANVLTF | few | TRBJ2-6 | . | TRBV25-1
TGTGCCAGCTCACCACCGGGGCAGGGGACAGATACGCAGTATTTT | CASSPPGQGTDTQYF | few | TRBJ2-3 | . | TRBV18
TGTGCCAGCAGTCCGCTCCCGACAGGGAGTGGCTACACCTTC | CASSPLPTGSGYTF | few | TRBJ1-2 | TRBD1 | TRBV27
TGTGCCAGCAAGTGGGGGGACGCAACTAATGAAAAACTGTTTTTT | CASKWGDATNEKLFF | few | TRBJ1-4 | . | TRBV7-9
TGCGCCAGCAGCCAAGTGGGCCGGGACAGACCTTACGAGCAGTACTTC | CASSQVGRDRPYEQYF | . | TRBJ2-7 | TRBD1 | TRBV4-1
TGTGCAAGAAGCGCGGGATCCCAAGATACGCAGTATTTT | CARSAGSQDTQYF | . | TRBJ2-3 | . | TRBV30
TGTGCCAGCTACCAGGGATTCTCTGGGGCCAACGTCCTGACTTTC | CASYQGFSGANVLTF | . | TRBJ2-6 | . | TRBV18
TGTGCCAGCAGCGGAAGGGACAGGCCATACTATGGCTACACCTTC | CASSGRDRPYYGYTF | . | TRBJ1-2 | TRBD1 | TRBV7-8
TGTGCCAGCAGCCCCACTTACAATGAGCAGTTCTTC | CASSPTYNEQFF | few | TRBJ2-1 | . | TRBV7-9
TGTGCCAGCAGTTTAACGAGGCGCGGGAGGATCTACGAGCAGTACTTC | CASSLTRRGRIYEQYF | . | TRBJ2-7 | TRBD2 | TRBV27
TGTGCCTGGACCGGGGCCTACGAGCAGTACTTC | CAWTGAYEQYF | . | TRBJ2-7 | . | TRBV30
TGTGCCAGCAGCTTAGTCGGGAGCTCCTACAATGAGCAGTTCTTC | CASSLVGSSYNEQFF | few | TRBJ2-1 | . | TRBV7-9
TGTGCCAGCAGTGGCGCCCGGGGTGGTAGCAATCAGCCCCAGCATTTT | CASSGARGGSNQPQHF | . | TRBJ1-5 | . | TRBV27
TGCAGGCTTAGAGGGGAAGCTTTCTTT | CRLRGEAFF | few | TRBJ1-1 | . | TRBV20-1
TGCAGCGCCGAGGGACAGATCTACACAGATACGCAGTATTTT | CSAEGQIYTDTQYF | . | TRBJ2-3 | TRBD1 | TRBV29-1
TGTGCCAGCACGAGGGGGACCGGCTATAGCAATCAGCCCCAGCATTTT | CASTRGTGYSNQPQHF | . | TRBJ1-5 | . | TRBV19
TGTGCCAGCCGGACAGGCAACTATGGCTACACCTTC | CASRTGNYGYTF | few | TRBJ1-2 | TRBD1 | TRBV6-5
TGCGCCAGCAGCCATGGGGTGTTGGGGCCCAATCAGCCCCAGCATTTT | CASSHGVLGPNQPQHF | few | TRBJ1-5 | . | TRBV4-1
TGTGCCAGCCGGATCGGGTTCGCGAACACCGGGGAGCTGTTTTTT | CASRIGFANTGELFF | . | TRBJ2-2 | . | TRBV7-9
TGCGCCAGCAGCCGGAGGGAGGGAATCCCCAATCAGCCCCAGCATTTT | CASSRREGIPNQPQHF | few | TRBJ1-5 | . | TRBV23-1
TGTGCCAGCTCACCAAGGACTACAGATGGCTACACCTTC | CASSPRTTDGYTF | few | TRBJ1-2 | . | TRBV18